This T cell receptor beta chain originates from a study of blood T cell repertoires in COVID-19. Whole-study context: Spain, Italy and the United States supplied samples that represented acute and convalescent COVID-19. T cells, B-cell-depleted T cells, or PBMCs provided the cDNA or gDNA that served as material.

Original methodology: How many nucleated cells were present was estimated from reference gene primer amplification. Assay: immunoSEQ multiplex PCR; the TCRdb copy retains only in-frame clones and omits some. V and J calls and clone size follow that table, whereas D and trimming were derived from the DNA. The sample shows 200,000 to 250,000 clones, around four fifths of them seen only once. CDR1 SGHTS and CDR2 YDEGEE come from the germline V gene. The CDR3 loop spans 13 amino acids. V gave up 2 bases and J gave up 7 bases, with 12 bases separating them. The TCR comes from a woman between 65 and 79 years old with active or convalescent COVID-19. Sequenced sample: peripheral blood. The chain couples TRBV5-8 to TRBJ2-5; TRBD2 might be the D (7 bases). The CDR3 is CASSFRGGGTQYF. The CDR3 coding sequence is TGTGCCAGCAGCTTTAGGGGGGGTGGGACCCAGTACTTC. Looking up the rest from reference TRBV5-8 and TRBJ2-5 gives the full variable domain: EAGVTQSPTHLIKTRGQQATLRCSPISGHTSVYWYQQALGLGLQFLLWYDEGEERNRGNFPPRFSGRQFPNYSSELNVNALELEDSALYLCASSFRGGGTQYFGPGTRLLVL.